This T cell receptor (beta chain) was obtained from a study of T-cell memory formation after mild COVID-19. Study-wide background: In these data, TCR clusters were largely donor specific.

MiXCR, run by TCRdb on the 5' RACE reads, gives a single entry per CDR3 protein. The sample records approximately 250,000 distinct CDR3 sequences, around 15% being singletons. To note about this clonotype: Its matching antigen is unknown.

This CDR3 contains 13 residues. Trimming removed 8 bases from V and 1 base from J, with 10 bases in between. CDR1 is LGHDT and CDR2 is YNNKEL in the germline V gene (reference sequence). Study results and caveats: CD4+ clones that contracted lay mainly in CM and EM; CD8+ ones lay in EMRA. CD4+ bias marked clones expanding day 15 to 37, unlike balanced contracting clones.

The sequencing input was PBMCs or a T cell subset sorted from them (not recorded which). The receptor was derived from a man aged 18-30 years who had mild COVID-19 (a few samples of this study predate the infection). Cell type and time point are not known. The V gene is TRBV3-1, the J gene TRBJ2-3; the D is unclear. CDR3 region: CASLARGTDTQYF. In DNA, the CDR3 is TGTGCCAGCTTGGCCCGGGGCACAGATACGCAGTATTTT.